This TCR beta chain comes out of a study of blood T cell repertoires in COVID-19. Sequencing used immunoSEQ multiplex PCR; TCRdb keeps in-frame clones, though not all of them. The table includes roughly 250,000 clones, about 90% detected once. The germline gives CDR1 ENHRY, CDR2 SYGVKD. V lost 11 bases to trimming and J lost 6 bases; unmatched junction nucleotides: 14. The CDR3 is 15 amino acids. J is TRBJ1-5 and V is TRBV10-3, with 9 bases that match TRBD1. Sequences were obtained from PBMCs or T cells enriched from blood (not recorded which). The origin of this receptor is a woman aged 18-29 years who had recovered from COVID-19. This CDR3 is CASGGEQGASQPQHF. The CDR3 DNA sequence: TGTGCCTCAGGGGGGGAACAGGGGGCCTCTCAGCCCCAGCATTTT.